The 20 T cell receptor beta chains in this list originate from one sample, sequenced in a study of early T cells in non-severe SARS-CoV-2 infection. In TCRdb, the 5' RACE reads were re-called with MiXCR into one record per CDR3 protein. The sample has tens of thousands of distinct CDR3 sequences; roughly 5.3% are singletons. The sequenced material came from whole blood. The source of these receptors is an adult who was a healthcare worker with PCR-confirmed SARS-CoV-2 infection or an uninfected control (not recorded which).

This clonotype came up many times. The J gene is TRBJ2-5, the V gene TRBV7-6, with TRBD2 matching over 9 bases. The V segment lost 1 base and the J segment 3 bases; nucleotides outside the gene matches: 6. Germline lookup yields CDR1 SGHVS and CDR2 FNYEAQ. The CDR3 consists of 16 residues. Here the CDR3 reads CASSLVGGGAKETQYF. DNA of the CDR3: TGTGCCAGCAGCTTAGTTGGCGGGGGGGCCAAAGAGACCCAGTACTTC.

This clonotype appeared many times. This chain uses TRBV19 with TRBJ2-5, with TRBD2 matching over 7 bases. Per the germline V gene, CDR1 is LNHDA and CDR2 is SQIVND (reference sequence). This CDR3 is 16 amino acids long. Trimming at V came to 1 base and at J to 8 bases, leaving 13 bases not matched to a gene. CDR3 region: CASSIGLSGDAHTQYF. DNA of the CDR3: TGTGCCAGTAGTATAGGTCTCAGCGGGGATGCCCATACCCAGTACTTC.

Turning to this clonotype: Given a much more abundant clone one base away, this may be a read error. This chain links TRBV4-3 with TRBJ2-7; TRBD1 is a possible D gene (5 bases). Germline assignment: CDR1 LGHNA and CDR2 YSLEER. The CDR3 has 16 residues. V was clipped by 0 bases and J by 4 bases, with 16 bases between them. CDR3 DNA: TGCGCCAGCAGCCAAGATGCGGCAGGGCCTCAGTACGAGCAGTACTTC. Translated: CASSQDAAGPQYEQYF.

In this sample, this clonotype turned up many times. The chain couples TRBV7-3 to TRBJ1-1; 7 bases match TRBD1. V shed 4 bases, J shed 0 bases, and the junction held 5 bases outside the gene matches. The CDR3 length is 15 residues. In germline, CDR1 is SGHTA, CDR2 FQGTGA. This CDR3 reads CASSSTGQMNTEAFF. The CDR3 DNA follows: TGTGCCAGCAGCTCAACGGGACAGATGAACACTGAAGCTTTCTTT.

In this sample, this clonotype turned up many times. The chain couples TRBV11-2 to TRBJ1-5; the D is unclear. This CDR3 comprises 14 residues. The germline gives CDR1 SGHAT, CDR2 FQNNGV. Trimming stripped 6 bases from V and 2 bases from J, with 11 bases between. The CDR3 DNA sequence: TGTGCCAGCAGTGCTGAAAGTCGCAATCAGCCCCAGCATTTT. Protein: CASSAESRNQPQHF.

The chain has TRBV5-4 and TRBJ2-1; 8 positions agree with TRBD1. Germline lookup yields CDR1 SGHNT and CDR2 YYREEE (reference sequence). The CDR3 runs to 16 residues. Trimming cost V 3 bases and J 4 bases; bases outside gene matches: 9. CDR3 amino acids: CASSSPGTGDYNEQFF. For the CDR3, the DNA is TGTGCCAGCAGCTCGCCCGGGACAGGAGATTACAATGAGCAGTTCTTC.

This chain connects TRBV4-3 to TRBJ2-2, with D possibly matching TRBD1 (5 bases). The CDR3 has 16 amino acids. With 1 base removed from V and 0 bases from J, the gap between germline ends came to 9 bases. Looked up from germline, CDR1 is LGHNA and CDR2 is YSLEER. The CDR3 coding sequence is TGCGCCAGCAGCCAAGCAACAGGAACGAACACCGGGGAGCTGTTTTTT. This gives the protein CASSQATGTNTGELFF.

This clonotype showed up just a few times. The chain joins TRBV19 to TRBJ1-2; unclear D gene. V lost 3 bases and J lost 8, with 19 bases in between. Germline V gives CDR1 LNHDA, CDR2 SQIVND (reference sequence). CDR3 length equals 15 residues. Here the CDR3 DNA reads TGTGCCAGTAGTATTTCCCAGACCTACACGGAAGGCTACACCTTC. Protein: CASSISQTYTEGYTF.

This sequence joins TRBV7-9 and TRBJ2-4; 8 positions agree with TRBD1. Trimming removed 1 base from V and 10 bases from J; junction bases left unmatched: 9. The germline gives CDR1 SEHNR, CDR2 FQNEAQ (reference sequence). CDR3 length equals 15 residues. CDR3 in amino acids: CASSLVSGGQGIQYF. For the CDR3, the DNA is TGTGCCAGCAGCTTAGTATCTGGCGGACAGGGAATTCAGTACTTC. Combining the CDR3 with reference TRBV7-9 and TRBJ2-4 gives the whole variable domain DTGVSQNPRHKITKRGQNVTFRCDPISEHNRLYWYRQTLGQGPEFLTYFQNEAQLEKSRLLSDRFSAERPKGSFSTLEIQRTEQGDSAMYLCASSLVSGGQGIQYFGAGTRLSVL.

Ten or more counts support this clonotype. This chain links TRBV25-1 with TRBJ2-7; TRBD2 is a possible D gene (6 bases). CDR1 is MGHDK and CDR2 is SYGVNS in the germline V gene. The CDR3 has 13 residues. V gave up 5 bases and J gave up 0 bases, with 8 bases separating them. CDR3 protein: CASSSTSSYEQYF. CDR3 sequence (DNA): TGTGCCAGCAGTTCGACTAGCTCCTACGAGCAGTACTTC.

This clonotype turned up a few times. V and J are TRBV3-1 and TRBJ1-5; 7 positions match TRBD1. The CDR3 runs 16 residues. Trimming at V came to 1 base and at J to 8 bases, leaving 11 bases not matched to a gene. Per germline, CDR1 LGHDT and CDR2 YNNKEL (reference sequence). The chain's CDR3 is CASSQGWAGGQKPQHF. CDR3 coding DNA: TGTGCCAGCAGCCAAGGTTGGGCAGGGGGTCAGAAGCCCCAGCATTTT.

This clonotype was detected many times. V and J are TRBV5-1 and TRBJ2-3; tentatively, D is TRBD1 (5 bases). Germline values: CDR1 SGHRS, CDR2 YFSETQ. This CDR3 is 14 amino acids long. V was shortened by 1 base and J by 4 bases, with 10 bases between the two germline ends. The DNA of the CDR3 is TGCGCCAGCAGCTTGTTGGCAGGGCCAGATACGCAGTATTTT. It translates to CASSLLAGPDTQYF.

This clonotype was detected ten times or more. The chain uses TRBV12-3 or TRBV12-4 and TRBJ1-2; 8 bases match TRBD1. The CDR3 totals 13 residues. V was clipped by 5 bases and J by 3 bases; unmatched bases: 2. As DNA, the CDR3 is TGTGCCAGCAGTGACAGGGGTGACTATGGCTACACCTTC. Translated: CASSDRGDYGYTF.

This clonotype was seen only a few times. The chain has TRBV5-1 and TRBJ1-2, with 7 bases identical to TRBD1. The V gene end was trimmed by 4 bases and the J gene end by 5 bases; junction bases not matched to a gene: 11. The CDR3 length is 15 residues. Germline-derived CDR1 and CDR2 are SGHRS and YFSETQ. CDR3 residues: CASSTKTGQGYGYTF. The CDR3 region has the DNA TGCGCCAGCAGCACGAAGACAGGGCAAGGATATGGCTACACCTTC.

Details on this clonotype: This may stem from a read error, because a much larger clone lies one nucleotide away. The rearrangement joins TRBV20-1 to TRBJ2-7; tentatively, D is TRBD1 or TRBD2 (5 bases each). Germline V lookup: CDR1 DFQATT, CDR2 SNEGSKA (reference sequence). The CDR3 covers 14 residues. DNA of the CDR3: TGCAGTGCTACTTATGGGACGGCTAACCACGATCAGTACTTC. Its translation is CSATYGTANHDQYF.

Ten or more counts support this clonotype. The chain uses TRBV2 and TRBJ2-1, with D perhaps assigned TRBD1 or TRBD2 (8 bases each). The V gene's germline CDR1 is SNHLY and CDR2 FYNNEI. The CDR3 runs to 20 residues. Trimming removed 3 bases from V and 0 bases from J, with 24 bases in between. The CDR3 loop reads CASSDPGQVASGHSYNEQFF. DNA of the CDR3: TGTGCCAGCAGTGACCCGGGACAGGTGGCTAGCGGGCACTCCTACAATGAGCAGTTCTTC.

This clonotype has a count of ten or more. V gene TRBV5-4 combines with J gene TRBJ2-3; D gene uncertain. The V end lost 0 bases, the J end lost 2 bases, and 7 bases lay between the germline ends. The CDR3 sequence is 14 residues long. Per the germline V gene, CDR1 is SGHNT and CDR2 is YYREEE (reference sequence). CDR3 DNA: TGTGCCAGCAGCTTGGATTTCATCACAGATACGCAGTATTTT. Translated, it gives CASSLDFITDTQYF.

This clonotype was seen repeatedly, ten times or more. The chain joins TRBV20-1 to TRBJ2-3; TRBD1 matches at 7 bases. The CDR3 spans 13 residues. V trimming: 1 base; J trimming: 10 bases; junction bases outside the gene matches: 8. Germline V CDR1 and CDR2: DFQATT, SNEGSKA (reference sequence). The CDR3 coding sequence is TGCAGTGCTAGAGCCGGGACAGCTCTTTCGCAGTATTTT. This sequence encodes CSARAGTALSQYF.

This clonotype was picked up a small number of times. This rearrangement joins TRBV3-1 to TRBJ2-1, with TRBD2 matching 12 bases. The CDR3 is 15 amino acids. Germline-derived CDR1 and CDR2 are LGHDT and YNNKEL (reference sequence). V trimming: 4 bases; J trimming: 9 bases; junction bases outside the gene matches: 7. CDR3 sequence reads: CASSPGLAGFGEQFF. The CDR3 DNA is TGTGCCAGCAGCCCCGGACTAGCGGGGTTCGGTGAGCAGTTCTTC.

This clonotype was counted ten times or more. The J gene is TRBJ2-5, the V gene TRBV18; perhaps TRBD2 as D (6 bases). V was cut by 3 bases and J by 3 bases, with 17 bases left in between. Germline CDR1 reads KGHSH; CDR2 reads LQKENI. The length of the CDR3 is 16 residues. CDR3 in amino acids: CASSPDPLASEETQYF. DNA for the CDR3: TGTGCCAGCTCACCCGACCCCCTAGCGAGCGAAGAGACCCAGTACTTC.